This TCR beta chain is from a study of early T cells in non-severe SARS-CoV-2 infection. Study-level results: Database matching using VDJdb favored anti-spike CD8 responses, with private and CD4 specificities left missing.

As part of library construction, unique molecular identifiers were attached to individual cDNA molecules. MiXCR, applied by TCRdb to the 5' RACE reads, yields one record per CDR3 protein. The sample has about 73,000 distinct CDR3 sequences; roughly an eighth are singletons. Comments on this clonotype: Its antigen is unknown.

The trim removed 5 bases at V and 0 bases at J, leaving 9 bases unmatched. The CDR3 spans 15 residues. CDR1 is SQVTM and CDR2 is ANQGSEA in the germline V gene. The source of this sequence is an adult who was a healthcare worker with PCR-confirmed SARS-CoV-2 infection or an uninfected control (not recorded which). The chain uses TRBV29-1 and TRBJ1-1; 7 nucleotides align to TRBD1. What was sequenced was whole blood. In nucleotides, the CDR3 is TGCAGCGTTTCTAGGGCAGGGGGTATGAACACTGAAGCTTTCTTT. Translation gives CSVSRAGGMNTEAFF.